This T cell receptor (beta chain) was obtained from a study of T cells in Graves' hyperthyroidism and ophthalmopathy. Study details: Any treatment followed the collection of peripheral blood at initial diagnosis. Overall study findings and caveats: Model output signaled ophthalmopathy a median 6.5 months ahead of onset.

This CDR3 region has 14 residues. Trimming pared 3 bases from V and 8 bases from J, leaving 14 bases between. Diagnoses were made from clinical symptoms, serum measures (thyroxine and TRAb), thyroid ultrasound and orbital computed tomography. Extraction of PBMCs used roughly 9.6 ml of fresh peripheral blood. A word on this clonotype: Its antigen remains unknown.

Amplified regions were TCR beta CDR3 sequences from RNA transcripts. During a first-round RT-PCR of the TCR CDR3, the HTBI primer set was used. TCRdb used MiXCR to reprocess the multiplex PCR reads, holding one entry per CDR3 protein. The sample records hundreds of thousands of distinct CDR3 sequences, 15% to 20% being singletons. The receptor was isolated from a woman younger than 45 with Graves' hyperthyroidism. Sequencing input: blood. The chain is built from TRBV12-3 or TRBV12-4 and TRBJ2-1, with D uncertain. The CDR3 DNA is TGTGCCAGCAGTTTTAGTCGGGCTGTGGATGAGCAGTTCTTC. The encoded protein is CASSFSRAVDEQFF.